The 7 T cell receptor beta chains below all came from one sample that was sequenced in a study of PD-1 blockade in classical Hodgkin lymphoma. All patients relapsed after autologous stem cell transplantation, and brentuximab vedotin exposure varied. Some clones are missing from TCRdb's copy, which holds only in-frame ones; the method was immunoSEQ multiplex PCR. The sample has about 66,000 clones, 65% to 75% seen once. The sequencing used peripheral blood mononuclear cells (PBMCs), collected before the second cycle of nivolumab. The receptors come from a human donor with classical Hodgkin lymphoma.

V gene TRBV5-4 combines with J gene TRBJ1-2; 8 nucleotides agree with TRBD1. V trimming: 0 bases; J trimming: 4 bases; junction bases outside the gene matches: 5. CDR1 and CDR2 from the germline V gene are SGHNT and YYREEE (reference sequence). This CDR3 is built from 15 residues. CDR3 DNA: TGTGCCAGCAGCTTGGTAGGACAGGGTTTCTATGGCTACACCTTC. Translation gives CASSLVGQGFYGYTF. Full variable domain (rest looked up from reference TRBV5-4 and TRBJ1-2): ETGVTQSPTHLIKTRGQQVTLRCSSQSGHNTVSWYQQALGQGPQFIFQYYREEENGRGNFPPRFSGLQFPNYSSELNVNALELDDSALYLCASSLVGQGFYGYTFGSGTRLTVV.

This clone was seen a handful of times. The rearrangement joins TRBV2 to TRBJ2-2; 9 bases are shared with TRBD1. Germline trimming cut 2 bases from V and 1 base from J; bases unmatched to any gene: 2. This CDR3 is 16 amino acids long. CDR1 SNHLY and CDR2 FYNNEI come from the germline V gene. The CDR3 coding sequence is TGTGCCAGCAGTGAACCGGGACAGGGGAACACCGGGGAGCTGTTTTTT. As protein: CASSEPGQGNTGELFF.

This chain uses TRBV27 with TRBJ2-3, with D hard to call. V gave up 5 bases and J gave up 5 bases, with 11 bases separating them. There are 13 residues in the CDR3. Germline loops: CDR1 MNHEY, CDR2 SMNVEV (reference sequence). Here the CDR3 reads CASSPFFEDTQYF. The DNA of the CDR3 is TGTGCCAGCAGTCCGTTTTTTGAAGATACGCAGTATTTT.

The chain employs TRBV29-1 and TRBJ1-1; weak D call: TRBD1 (6 bases). Germline-derived CDR1 and CDR2 are SQVTM and ANQGSEA. The CDR3 sequence is 14 residues long. V gave up 4 bases and J gave up 0 bases, with 12 bases separating them. The CDR3 spells CSVGQDLMNTEAFF. The DNA for the CDR3 is TGCAGCGTTGGACAGGATCTTATGAACACTGAAGCTTTCTTT.

V and J are TRBV2 and TRBJ2-2; TRBD2 is a possible D gene (5 bases). Trimming shortened V by 0 bases and J by 7 bases, and 9 bases separated the two germline ends. There are 14 residues in the CDR3. In germline, CDR1 is SNHLY, CDR2 FYNNEI. The CDR3 loop is CASSEARGVGELFF. In DNA form, the CDR3 reads TGTGCCAGCAGTGAAGCACGGGGTGTCGGGGAGCTGTTTTTT.

V is TRBV11-3 and J is TRBJ2-2, with D possibly TRBD1 on 5 matching bases. This CDR3 region has 13 residues. The germline V and J ends were trimmed by 5 bases and 10 bases, with 14 bases remaining between them. The V gene's germline CDR1 is SGHNT and CDR2 YENEEA. The CDR3 coding sequence is TGTGCCAGCAGCAACTACAGGCAGGAGGAGCTGTTTTTT. Protein sequence: CASSNYRQEELFF.

This chain connects TRBV11-3 to TRBJ2-1, with TRBD2 as a possible D gene (5 bases). The CDR3 extends over 16 amino acids. The germline gives CDR1 SGHNT, CDR2 YENEEA. V lost 5 bases to trimming and J lost 0 bases, with 14 bases between them. DNA of the CDR3: TGTGCCAGCAGCGCAGGCGGACTTAGCTCCTACAATGAGCAGTTCTTC. Encoded protein: CASSAGGLSSYNEQFF.